One sample yielded the 7 T cell receptor beta chains listed below, sequenced in a study of graft-versus-host responses after intestinal transplantation. Antigen specificity for these receptors is unknown. This table comes from immunoSEQ multiplex PCR, and its TCRdb copy is limited to in-frame clones, with some not included. Among tens of thousands of clones listed, roughly 91% were seen once. The source was unstimulated CD8+ T cells sorted from spleen or lymph node cells, collected before intestinal transplant. The receptors here all came from a human donor who received an intestinal transplant.

The V call is TRBV19, the J call TRBJ1-3; no clear D. The CDR3 has 14 amino acids. Trimming removed 8 bases at V and 4 bases at J, with 15 bases between. CDR1 and CDR2 (germline): LNHDA, SQIVND (reference sequence). The CDR3: CASRTTGFGNTIYF. For the CDR3, the DNA is TGTGCCAGTCGGACCACGGGGTTCGGAAACACCATATATTTT.

The CDR3 sequence: CSAGHYGYTF. As DNA, the CDR3 is TGCAGTGCGGGGCACTATGGCTACACCTTC. The chain links TRBV20-1 to TRBJ1-2, with D perhaps matching TRBD1 (5 bases). Trimming shortened V by 6 bases and J by 3 bases, and 5 bases separated the two germline ends. Germline CDR1 is DFQATT and CDR2 is SNEGSKA (reference sequence). This CDR3 comprises 10 residues.

The rearrangement uses TRBV9 and TRBJ2-7; 13 nucleotides match TRBD2. Germline CDR1 reads SGDLS; CDR2 reads YYNGEE. The CDR3 contains 15 residues. Trimming removed 3 bases from V and 4 bases from J; junction bases left unmatched: 4. CDR3 DNA sequence: TGTGCCAGCAGCGGTACTAGCGGGGGGGCTTACGAGCAGTACTTC. This translates into CASSGTSGGAYEQYF.

The chain combines TRBV13 with TRBJ2-7; 8 bases map to TRBD1. V gave up 5 bases and J gave up 0 bases; unmatched junction bases: 9. CDR3 length: 16 residues. Germline V lookup: CDR1 PRHDT, CDR2 FYEKMQ (reference sequence). The CDR3 nucleotides are TGTGCCAGCAGCCCCATGGGGACAGGAAGCTCCTACGAGCAGTACTTC. It specifies CASSPMGTGSSYEQYF.

The chain has TRBV11-2 and TRBJ2-7, with TRBD1 as a possible D gene (5 bases). CDR1 is SGHAT, CDR2 FQNNGV, per germline. The V gene lost 0 bases and the J gene lost 1 base, with 16 bases spanning the gap. The CDR3 runs to 17 residues. The CDR3, as DNA: TGTGCCAGCAGCTTAGAAAGGGGTGGGGATTTTTCCTACGAGCAGTACTTC. This gives the protein CASSLERGGDFSYEQYF.

The chain employs TRBV12-5 and TRBJ2-3; D is perhaps TRBD1 (6 bases). Trimming cost V 2 bases and J 3 bases, with 12 bases left between them. CDR3 length: 15 amino acids. The germline V gene encodes CDR1 LGHNT and CDR2 FRNRAP. The CDR3 region is CASGLRTEGTDTQYF. The CDR3 region has the DNA TGTGCTAGTGGTTTGAGGACAGAAGGGACAGATACGCAGTATTTT.

This rearrangement joins TRBV6-5 to TRBJ2-3; TRBD1 is a possible D gene (6 bases). Trimming took 6 bases from V and 0 from J, leaving 13 bases between them. Looked up from germline, CDR1 is MNHEY and CDR2 is SVGAGI. This CDR3 comprises 15 residues. The CDR3 sequence: CASSDRTSSTDTQYF. CDR3 nucleotide sequence: TGTGCCAGCAGCGACAGGACCTCTAGCACAGATACGCAGTATTTT.